A single sample gave rise to the 14 T cell receptor beta chains below, sequenced in a study of cytomegalovirus exposure and HLA in healthy donors. PCR was performed using 60 Vbeta and 13 Jbeta primers. Profiled with immunoSEQ multiplex PCR; TCRdb holds only in-frame clones, not every one. This table has about 140,000 clones, 80% appearing once. Specimen: PBMCs. These receptors were taken from a male donor in good health and CMV-seronegative.

This clone appeared a single time. This rearrangement joins TRBV5-1 to TRBJ2-5; TRBD2 is a possible D gene (5 bases). Germline CDR1 SGHRS, CDR2 YFSETQ. CDR3 length equals 14 residues. Trimming took off 0 bases at V and 3 bases at J, with 9 bases between the two ends. CDR3 sequence (DNA): TGCGCCAGCAGCTTGGTTACAGCGGAAGAGACCCAGTACTTC. Its translation is CASSLVTAEETQYF.

This rearrangement joins TRBV7-6 to TRBJ2-7; 9 nucleotides align to TRBD2. The length of the CDR3 is 18 residues. J lost 3 bases, V lost 2 bases, and 14 bases had no gene match. Germline assignment: CDR1 SGHVS and CDR2 FNYEAQ. CDR3 in amino acids: CASSLISAGGLRVYEQYF. DNA for the CDR3: TGTGCCAGCAGCTTAATTTCCGCGGGGGGGCTCCGCGTCTACGAGCAGTACTTC. Full variable domain (remainder filled in from reference TRBV7-6 and TRBJ2-7): GAGVSQSPRYKVTKRGQDVALRCDPISGHVSLYWYRQALGQGPEFLTYFNYEAQQDKSGLPNDRFSAERPEGSISTLTIQRTEQRDSAMYRCASSLISAGGLRVYEQYFGPGTRLTVT.

The chain employs TRBV6-5 and TRBJ1-6; 7 bases are a match to TRBD1. The ends lost 9 bases at V and 2 bases at J; junction bases unmatched: 7. Germline CDR1 and CDR2: MNHEY and SVGAGI. This CDR3 has 15 amino acids. DNA of the CDR3: TGTGCCAGTAGTAGACAGGGCACCTATAATTCACCCCTCCACTTT. Protein sequence: CASSRQGTYNSPLHF.

V gene TRBV5-4 combines with J gene TRBJ2-5, with 10 bases matching TRBD1. V was clipped by 4 bases and J by 5 bases; unmatched bases: 5. The CDR3 covers 14 residues. The germline CDR1 and CDR2 sequences are SGHNT and YYREEE (reference sequence). CDR3 in DNA: TGTGCCAGCAGCCACTTGGACAGGGGGGAGACCCAGTACTTC. Protein: CASSHLDRGETQYF.

The chain employs TRBV7-8 and TRBJ1-1; D might be TRBD1 (6 bases). From germline, CDR1 is SGHVS and CDR2 FQNEAQ. V lost 5 bases and J 6 bases, leaving 10 bases between the germline ends. This CDR3 contains 12 residues. The CDR3 loop is CASSTWTAEAFF. The CDR3 nucleotides read TGTGCCAGCAGCACTTGGACAGCTGAAGCTTTCTTT.

The V call is TRBV10-3, the J call TRBJ2-3, with 7 bases aligning to TRBD2. V was pared by 4 bases and J by 5 bases, with 6 bases of the junction left unmatched. Germline lookup yields CDR1 ENHRY and CDR2 SYGVKD. The length of the CDR3 is 14 residues. The chain's CDR3 is CAISGGGAQDTQYF. CDR3 DNA sequence: TGTGCCATCAGTGGCGGGGGAGCACAAGATACGCAGTATTTT.

The chain is built from TRBV5-5 and TRBJ2-3; 9 bases fit TRBD1. J gave up 8 bases and V 2 bases, and 6 bases lay outside the gene matches. The CDR3 loop spans 14 amino acids. CDR1 and CDR2 (germline): SGHKS, YYEKEE (reference sequence). CDR3 bases: TGTGCCAGCAGCTTCCTACAGGGGGCGGGTACGCAGTATTTT. Translated: CASSFLQGAGTQYF.

This chain uses TRBV19 with TRBJ2-3; no firm D call. Trimming left V 6 bases short and J 6 bases short, with 13 bases between. Germline CDR1 is LNHDA and CDR2 is SQIVND (reference sequence). This CDR3 has 13 amino acids. CDR3 region: CASSLPPLDTQYF. For the CDR3, the DNA is TGTGCCAGTAGCCTCCCCCCCTTGGATACGCAGTATTTT.

This chain connects TRBV4-1 to TRBJ2-2; 14 bases align to TRBD2. Looked up from germline, CDR1 is MGHRA and CDR2 is YSYEKL. Trimming at V came to 4 bases and at J to 3 bases, leaving 4 bases not matched to a gene. This CDR3 is 17 amino acids long. CDR3 loop: CASSPGLAGEYTGELFF. CDR3 bases: TGCGCCAGCAGCCCGGGACTAGCGGGGGAATACACCGGGGAGCTGTTTTTT.

This rearrangement joins TRBV7-9 to TRBJ1-5; D is unclear. V was trimmed by 3 bases and J by 7 bases, leaving 13 bases between them. This CDR3 contains 14 residues. The germline V gene encodes CDR1 SEHNR and CDR2 FQNEAQ (reference sequence). The CDR3 DNA follows: TGTGCCAGCAGCTTGGGCCCCGGTAGGCAGCCCCAGCATTTT. Its translation is CASSLGPGRQPQHF.

This rearrangement joins TRBV7-2 to TRBJ1-4; the D gene is possibly TRBD1 (5 bases). CDR3 length: 14 residues. CDR1 is SGHTA and CDR2 is FQGNSA in the germline V gene. V was trimmed by 1 base and J by 7 bases, leaving 10 bases between them. The CDR3 DNA reads as TGTGCCAGCAGCTTAGTCCACGGGGGTGAAAAACTGTTTTTT. Translated: CASSLVHGGEKLFF.

J is TRBJ2-7 and V is TRBV6-5, with a tentative D call TRBD1 (6 bases). The V end was cut by 7 bases, the J end by 7 bases, with 20 bases between. Germline assignment: CDR1 MNHEY and CDR2 SVGAGI. The CDR3 contains 14 residues. The CDR3 bases are TGTGCCAGCAACTCCGGGACATCACTCCGGGAGCAGTACTTC. Translation: CASNSGTSLREQYF.

This clone turned up a few times. The J gene is TRBJ1-6, the V gene TRBV11-2; 9 bases agree with TRBD1. Germline CDR1 is SGHAT and CDR2 is FQNNGV. This CDR3 has 16 residues. The V segment lost 1 base and the J segment 8 bases; nucleotides outside the gene matches: 6. The CDR3 sequence: CASSLAGGQGHSPLHF. The DNA for the CDR3 is TGTGCCAGCAGCTTAGCCGGCGGACAGGGGCATTCACCCCTCCACTTT.

This rearrangement joins TRBV7-3 to TRBJ2-7; possible D gene TRBD1, 5 bases. Trimming pared 0 bases from V and 12 bases from J, leaving 15 bases between. This CDR3 has 13 amino acids. Germline CDR1 is SGHTA and CDR2 is FQGTGA. The DNA of the CDR3 is TGTGCCAGCAGCTTAACCCCGCAGGGCCCACGGTACTTC. Amino acid sequence: CASSLTPQGPRYF. The full variable domain, completed using reference TRBV7-3 and TRBJ2-7, is GAGVSQTPSNKVTEKGKYVELRCDPISGHTALYWYRQSLGQGPEFLIYFQGTGAADDSGLPNDRFFAVRPEGSVSTLKIQRTERGDSAVYLCASSLTPQGPRYFGPGTRLTVT.